Shown below are 19 T cell receptor beta chains from a single sample sequenced in a study of cytomegalovirus exposure and HLA in healthy donors. PCR primers comprised 60 Vbeta and 13 Jbeta primers. Sequenced by immunoSEQ multiplex PCR; TCRdb stores in-frame clones only, minus some. This sample has roughly 130,000 clones, with about 82% found just once. The sample consisted of PBMCs. All receptors derive from a boy under 18 in good health and CMV-seronegative.

The J gene is TRBJ2-4, the V gene TRBV5-1, with TRBD1 matching 10 bases. The CDR3 loop spans 17 amino acids. The germline gives CDR1 SGHRS, CDR2 YFSETQ. The ends lost 4 bases at V and 2 bases at J; junction bases unmatched: 9. The CDR3 nucleotides read TGCGCCAGCAGCCCGCACCGGGACAGGGGAACCAAAAACATTCAGTACTTC. Translated: CASSPHRDRGTKNIQYF. The entire variable domain, with the rest obtained from reference TRBV5-1 and TRBJ2-4, is as follows: KAGVTQTPRYLIKTRGQQVTLSCSPISGHRSVSWYQQTPGQGLQFLFEYFSETQRNKGNFPGRFSGRQFSNSRSEMNVSTLELGDSALYLCASSPHRDRGTKNIQYFGAGTRLSVL.

The genes are TRBV4-2 and TRBJ2-2; 9 bases line up with TRBD2. The CDR3 sequence is 15 residues long. V trimming: 0 bases; J trimming: 7 bases; junction bases outside the gene matches: 3. Germline lookup yields CDR1 LGHNA and CDR2 YNFKEQ. In DNA form, the CDR3 reads TGTGCCAGCAGCCAAGATGAGACTAGCGGCGGGGAGCTGTTTTTT. The encoded protein is CASSQDETSGGELFF.

This chain joins TRBV30 and TRBJ2-3; a possible D gene is TRBD1 (6 bases). V shed 5 bases and J shed 4 bases, with 19 bases lying between them. Germline CDR1 reads GTSNPN; CDR2 reads SVGIG (reference sequence). CDR3 length equals 15 residues. The CDR3 sequence is CAWDRSGSRADTQYF. In DNA form, the CDR3 reads TGTGCCTGGGACAGGTCTGGGAGTCGTGCAGATACGCAGTATTTT.

The V gene is TRBV10-3, the J gene TRBJ1-1; the D is unclear. Germline V gene lookup returns CDR1 ENHRY and CDR2 SYGVKD. The CDR3 has 15 residues. The ends were cut back, 0 bases at V and 6 bases at J, with 14 bases in the middle. The CDR3 nucleotides read TGTGCCATCAGTGAGTCGGGCCAGTCGCATCCTGAAGCTTTCTTT. This gives the protein CAISESGQSHPEAFF.

V and J are TRBV30 and TRBJ2-7; 8 nucleotides line up with TRBD2. V shed 3 bases, J shed 2 bases, and the junction held 9 bases outside the gene matches. This CDR3 has 15 residues. The germline V gene has CDR1 GTSNPN and CDR2 SVGIG (reference sequence). The CDR3 DNA reads as TGTGCCTGGAGCGCCTTAGCGGGACCCGCCTACGAGCAGTACTTC. Protein product: CAWSALAGPAYEQYF.

The chain couples TRBV5-1 to TRBJ2-3; 9 bases agree with TRBD2. The length of the CDR3 is 16 residues. The germline V gene has CDR1 SGHRS and CDR2 YFSETQ. The trim removed 3 bases at V and 0 bases at J, leaving 5 bases unmatched. As DNA, the CDR3 is TGCGCCAGCAGCTGGGGGCGGGAGGGGAGCACAGATACGCAGTATTTT. It translates to CASSWGREGSTDTQYF.

The J gene is TRBJ1-4, the V gene TRBV5-4; weak D call: TRBD1 (6 bases). Germline V gene sequence: CDR1 SGHNT, CDR2 YYREEE (reference sequence). The CDR3 covers 15 residues. Between the trimmed V and J ends, which lost 4 bases and 5 bases, there was a span of 15 bases. The CDR3 DNA sequence: TGTGCCAGCAGCGAGCCGGGACATCAGAATGAAAAACTGTTTTTT. This codes for CASSEPGHQNEKLFF.

The chain uses TRBV7-3 and TRBJ2-5; TRBD1 agrees at 9 bases. Losses at the gene ends were 5 bases for V and 2 bases for J; bases not matched to a gene: 3. There are 14 residues in the CDR3. Germline V gene sequence: CDR1 SGHTA, CDR2 FQGTGA. CDR3 region: CASSPGQGQETQYF. CDR3 nucleotides: TGTGCCAGCAGCCCGGGACAGGGTCAAGAGACCCAGTACTTC.

This chain uses TRBV7-8 with TRBJ2-7, with 12 bases lining up with TRBD1. CDR3 length: 16 residues. The junction had 10 bases not matched to a gene; V was cut back by 5 bases and J by 5 bases. Germline V gene lookup returns CDR1 SGHVS and CDR2 FQNEAQ. The CDR3 nucleotides read TGTGCCAGCAGCCCAGAGCCGGGACAGGGGGCGGACGAGCAGTACTTC. The encoded protein is CASSPEPGQGADEQYF.

The V gene is TRBV4-2, the J gene TRBJ1-5, with D possibly being TRBD1 (5 bases). V was shortened by 0 bases and J by 4 bases, with 10 bases between the two germline ends. This CDR3 contains 15 residues. Looked up from germline, CDR1 is LGHNA and CDR2 is YNFKEQ. The CDR3 DNA reads TGTGCCAGCAGCCAAGACAGGGTGGGGAATCAGCCCCAGCATTTT. It is translated as CASSQDRVGNQPQHF.

This clone occurred once. The chain has TRBV7-9 and TRBJ1-3; 8 bases line up with TRBD1. This CDR3 is 15 amino acids long. V lost 8 bases and J lost 0; bases outside the gene matches: 6. In germline, CDR1 is SEHNR, CDR2 FQNEAQ (reference sequence). The CDR3 sequence: CASLGTGFSGNTIYF. DNA of the CDR3: TGTGCCAGCCTGGGGACAGGCTTCTCTGGAAACACCATATATTTT.

In its sample, this clone was seen a few times. The chain carries TRBV6-1 and TRBJ1-1; D gene unclear. Germline assignment: CDR1 MNHNS and CDR2 SASEGT. V shed 3 bases and J shed 6 bases, with 5 bases lying between them. The CDR3 sequence is 11 residues long. Written as DNA, the CDR3 is TGTGCCAGCAGTGACCGGGCTGAAGCTTTCTTT. It translates to CASSDRAEAFF.

The chain is built from TRBV5-7 and TRBJ2-2, with D possibly matching TRBD1 (5 bases). TRBV5-7 is an ORF, and what it does is uncertain. The CDR3 has 16 residues. V lost 2 bases and J 4 bases, leaving 15 bases between the germline ends. CDR3 region: CASSFAMGRRTGELFF. The DNA for the CDR3 is TGTGCCAGCAGCTTTGCGATGGGGCGCCGCACCGGGGAGCTGTTTTTT.

The chain links TRBV6-6 to TRBJ1-1, with 7 bases identical to TRBD1. V lost 2 bases and J lost 4; bases outside the gene matches: 7. This CDR3 is built from 15 residues. Germline-derived CDR1 and CDR2 are MNHNY and SVGAGI (reference sequence). The CDR3 DNA follows: TGTGCCAGCAGTTACCGGGCAGGGGGAGGCACTGAAGCTTTCTTT. This sequence encodes CASSYRAGGGTEAFF.

The DNA for the CDR3 is TGTGCCAGCAGCATGCCCATCAGGGGAGGGAGCACAGATACGCAGTATTTT. Protein product: CASSMPIRGGSTDTQYF. The V gene is TRBV9, the J gene TRBJ2-3; D might be TRBD2 (7 bases). The V gene lost 4 bases and the J gene lost 0 bases, with 18 bases spanning the gap. Germline assignment: CDR1 SGDLS and CDR2 YYNGEE. The CDR3 loop spans 17 amino acids.

This chain joins TRBV4-1 and TRBJ2-7, with 11 bases aligning to TRBD1. V was clipped by 0 bases and J by 2 bases; unmatched bases: 3. CDR1 is MGHRA, CDR2 YSYEKL, per germline. The CDR3 contains 16 residues. CDR3 sequence reads: CASSQDRDRGTYEQYF. The CDR3, as DNA: TGCGCCAGCAGCCAAGATAGGGACAGGGGGACCTACGAGCAGTACTTC.

V and J are TRBV2 and TRBJ2-7, with 10 bases identical to TRBD1. There are 14 residues in the CDR3. Per the germline V gene, CDR1 is SNHLY and CDR2 is FYNNEI. V shed 3 bases, J shed 8 bases, and the junction held 7 bases outside the gene matches. In DNA form, the CDR3 reads TGTGCCAGCAGTGATTCGGGGACAGGGGAAAAGCAGTACTTC. Protein: CASSDSGTGEKQYF.

On this clone: Other DNA sequences of this sample code for an identical CDR3. The chain links TRBV18 to TRBJ2-5, with D tentatively TRBD1 (6 bases). Deletions cut 2 bases from V and 1 base from J, with 8 bases between. Germline CDR1 and CDR2: KGHSH and LQKENI. The CDR3 contains 14 residues. This chain's CDR3 is CASSPDRLQETQYF. The CDR3 DNA sequence: TGTGCCAGCTCACCAGACAGGCTCCAAGAGACCCAGTACTTC.

This rearrangement joins TRBV6-5 to TRBJ2-1, with D maybe TRBD1 (5 bases). The CDR3 runs to 15 residues. The germline CDR1 and CDR2 sequences are MNHEY and SVGAGI. Trimming cost V 4 bases and J 2 bases, with 12 bases left between them. CDR3 in DNA: TGTGCCAGCAGTTTAGGGGCGCCGACCTACAATGAGCAGTTCTTC. The encoded protein is CASSLGAPTYNEQFF.